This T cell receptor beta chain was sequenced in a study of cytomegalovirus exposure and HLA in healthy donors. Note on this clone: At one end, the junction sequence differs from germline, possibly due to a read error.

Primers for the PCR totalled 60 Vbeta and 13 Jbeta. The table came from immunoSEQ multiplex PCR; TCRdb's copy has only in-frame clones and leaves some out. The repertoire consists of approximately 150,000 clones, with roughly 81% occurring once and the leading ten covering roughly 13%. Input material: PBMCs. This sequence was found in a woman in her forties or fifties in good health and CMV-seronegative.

CDR3 sequence (DNA): TGTTCCAGCAGCTTATCTACCGGGAACTATGGCTACACCTTC. Protein product: CSSSLSTGNYGYTF. V gene TRBV7-9 combines with J gene TRBJ1-2, with D uncertain. There are 14 residues in the CDR3. The germline V gene encodes CDR1 SEHNR and CDR2 FQNEAQ (reference sequence).